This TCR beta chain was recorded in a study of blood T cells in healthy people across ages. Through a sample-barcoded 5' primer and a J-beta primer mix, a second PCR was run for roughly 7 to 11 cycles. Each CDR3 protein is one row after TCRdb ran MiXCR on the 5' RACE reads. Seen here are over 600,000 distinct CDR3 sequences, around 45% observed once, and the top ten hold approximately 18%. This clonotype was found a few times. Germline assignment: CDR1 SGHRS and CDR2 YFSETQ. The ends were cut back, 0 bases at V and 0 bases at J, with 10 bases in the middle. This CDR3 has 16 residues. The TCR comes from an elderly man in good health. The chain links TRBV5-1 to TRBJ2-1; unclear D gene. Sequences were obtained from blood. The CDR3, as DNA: TGCGCCAGCAGCTTGGCGCAGAGTAGCTCCTACAATGAGCAGTTCTTC. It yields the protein CASSLAQSSSYNEQFF.